The rows below give T cell receptor beta chains drawn from one sample of a study of T cells in Graves' hyperthyroidism and ophthalmopathy. TCRdb reanalysed the multiplex PCR reads using MiXCR and keeps one entry per CDR3 protein. The sample holds around 500,000 distinct CDR3 sequences, approximately 15% seen once. Sequenced material: blood. The source of these receptors is a woman between 35 and 50 years old with Graves' hyperthyroidism. CDR3s include the opening cysteine and the closing phenylalanine or tryptophan. D genes are given only for firm matches. The listing skips clone size in some rows; elsewhere it reads once, few, many or a size class.

j_call: TRBJ2-1
cdr3_length: 15
clone_size: many
d_call: TRBD2
v_call: TRBV15
cdr3_nt: TGTGCCACCAGCTCTAGCGGGAACTCCTACAATGAGCAGTTCTTC
cdr3_aa: CATSSSGNSYNEQFF

j_call: TRBJ2-1
cdr3_length: 16
clone_size: many
d_call: TRBD1
v_call: TRBV28
cdr3_nt: TGTGCCAGCAGTCGACAGGGGCCCAGAAGCGGCAATGAGCAGTTCTTC
cdr3_aa: CASSRQGPRSGNEQFF

j_call: TRBJ2-1
cdr3_length: 16
clone_size: many
d_call: NA
v_call: TRBV12-3/TRBV12-4
cdr3_nt: TGTGCCAGCAGTTTCCCCGGGACCCCCATCACCGATGAGCAGTTCTTC
cdr3_aa: CASSFPGTPITDEQFF

j_call: TRBJ1-1
cdr3_length: 16
clone_size: many
d_call: NA
v_call: TRBV7-2
cdr3_nt: TGTGCCAGCAGCTTATTCGGGGTCGGCACGAACACTGAAGCTTTCTTT
cdr3_aa: CASSLFGVGTNTEAFF

j_call: TRBJ2-7
cdr3_length: 15
clone_size: many
d_call: TRBD2
v_call: TRBV28
cdr3_nt: TGTGCCAGCAGTTTAGTCGCTAGCGGGGGGTACGAGCAGTACTTC
cdr3_aa: CASSLVASGGYEQYF

j_call: TRBJ2-2
cdr3_length: 16
clone_size: many
d_call: TRBD2
v_call: TRBV2
cdr3_nt: TGTGCCAGCACCCCCGTTAGCGGGAGCTTCACCGGGGAGCTGTTTTTT
cdr3_aa: CASTPVSGSFTGELFF

j_call: TRBJ2-1
cdr3_length: 16
clone_size: NA
d_call: TRBD2
v_call: TRBV28
cdr3_nt: TGTGCCAGCAGTTCCATGACGGGGGGGGAGAACAATGAGCAGTTCTTC
cdr3_aa: CASSSMTGGENNEQFF

j_call: TRBJ1-3
cdr3_length: 15
clone_size: NA
d_call: NA
v_call: TRBV5-1
cdr3_nt: TGCGCCAGCAGCTTGGGTCAGCCTGTTGGAAACACCATATATTTT
cdr3_aa: CASSLGQPVGNTIYF

j_call: TRBJ1-2
cdr3_length: 14
clone_size: many
d_call: TRBD1
v_call: TRBV28
cdr3_nt: TGTGCCAGCAGTCTACAGGGGGCGGGATATGGCTACACCTTC
cdr3_aa: CASSLQGAGYGYTF

j_call: TRBJ2-3
cdr3_length: 16
clone_size: many
d_call: NA
v_call: TRBV18
cdr3_nt: TGTGCCAGCTCACTCGTAGCGGAGCCTAGCACAGATACGCAGTATTTT
cdr3_aa: CASSLVAEPSTDTQYF

j_call: TRBJ2-1
cdr3_length: 15
clone_size: many
d_call: NA
v_call: TRBV18
cdr3_nt: TGTGCCAGCTCCTCCCTCGGGGGTACTTACAATGAGCAGTTCTTC
cdr3_aa: CASSSLGGTYNEQFF

j_call: TRBJ2-6
cdr3_length: 22
clone_size: many
d_call: TRBD1
v_call: TRBV6-1
cdr3_nt: TGTGCCAGCAGTGAACCAAATGGACAGGGGAGGATTGGAAGCTCTGGGGCCAACGTCCTGACTTTC
cdr3_aa: CASSEPNGQGRIGSSGANVLTF

j_call: TRBJ1-1
cdr3_length: 14
clone_size: many
d_call: NA
v_call: TRBV27
cdr3_nt: TGTGCCAGCAGTCCACAGGGTTTGAACACTGAAGCTTTCTTT
cdr3_aa: CASSPQGLNTEAFF

j_call: TRBJ2-7
cdr3_length: 16
clone_size: many
d_call: TRBD1
v_call: TRBV7-2
cdr3_nt: TGTGCCAGCAGCTTAGCTGTGGGACAGGGTCCCTACGAGCAGTACTTC
cdr3_aa: CASSLAVGQGPYEQYF

j_call: TRBJ2-5
cdr3_length: 18
clone_size: many
d_call: TRBD2
v_call: TRBV10-3
cdr3_nt: TGTGCCATCAGTGGGACCGGGACTAGCGGGAGTGGGCAAGAGACCCAGTACTTC
cdr3_aa: CAISGTGTSGSGQETQYF

j_call: TRBJ1-2
cdr3_length: 17
clone_size: NA
d_call: NA
v_call: TRBV3-1
cdr3_nt: TGTGCCAGCAGCCAAGGACAGGAGTACTTTCCTAACTATGGCTACACCTTC
cdr3_aa: CASSQGQEYFPNYGYTF

j_call: TRBJ2-7
cdr3_length: 13
clone_size: many
d_call: NA
v_call: TRBV5-1
cdr3_nt: TGCGCCAGCAGCTTGGGGGAGTCTCCCGAGCAGTACTTC
cdr3_aa: CASSLGESPEQYF

j_call: TRBJ1-2
cdr3_length: 18
clone_size: NA
d_call: TRBD1
v_call: TRBV4-2
cdr3_nt: TGTGCCAGCAGCCAAGACTATTCAGTGAGGGACAGGGGCTACGGCTACACCTTC
cdr3_aa: CASSQDYSVRDRGYGYTF

j_call: TRBJ1-1
cdr3_length: 14
clone_size: few
d_call: NA
v_call: TRBV3-1
cdr3_nt: TGTGCCAGCAGCCAACCATTCCAAGGCACTGAAGCTTTCTTT
cdr3_aa: CASSQPFQGTEAFF

j_call: TRBJ2-1
cdr3_length: 19
clone_size: NA
d_call: TRBD2
v_call: TRBV30
cdr3_nt: TGTGCCTGGAGTCCAGCACTTACTAGCGGGAGGGCCGCCGAGGGTGAGCAGTTCTTC
cdr3_aa: CAWSPALTSGRAAEGEQFF

j_call: TRBJ1-5
cdr3_length: 14
clone_size: NA
d_call: NA
v_call: TRBV20-1
cdr3_nt: TGCAGTGCTAGAGATCCAGTTCCCAATCAGCCCCAGCATTTT
cdr3_aa: CSARDPVPNQPQHF

j_call: TRBJ2-3
cdr3_length: 16
clone_size: many
d_call: TRBD2
v_call: TRBV2
cdr3_nt: TGTGCCAGCAGTGTCGCGGGAGTGACTAGCACAGATACGCAGTATTTT
cdr3_aa: CASSVAGVTSTDTQYF

j_call: TRBJ1-1
cdr3_length: 15
clone_size: NA
d_call: NA
v_call: TRBV5-5
cdr3_nt: TGTGCCAGCAGCTTGTCTTTGAGCTTGAGCACTGAAGCTTTCTTT
cdr3_aa: CASSLSLSLSTEAFF

j_call: TRBJ2-1
cdr3_length: 14
clone_size: NA
d_call: NA
v_call: TRBV7-9
cdr3_nt: TGTGCCAGCAGCCCAACGAGACCGAACAATGAGCAGTTCTTC
cdr3_aa: CASSPTRPNNEQFF

j_call: TRBJ1-5
cdr3_length: 15
clone_size: NA
d_call: NA
v_call: TRBV11-2
cdr3_nt: TGTGCCAGCAGCTTAGATCGTTCGGGCTACCAGCCCCAGCATTTT
cdr3_aa: CASSLDRSGYQPQHF

j_call: TRBJ2-2
cdr3_length: 14
clone_size: many
d_call: NA
v_call: TRBV7-2
cdr3_nt: TGTGCCAGCAGCCCTAACTCGAACACCGGGGAGCTGTTTTTT
cdr3_aa: CASSPNSNTGELFF

j_call: TRBJ2-7
cdr3_length: 15
clone_size: few
d_call: TRBD2
v_call: TRBV6-5
cdr3_nt: TGTGCCAGCGTAAAAGACGGACTAGCGGGAGATCAGCAGTACTTC
cdr3_aa: CASVKDGLAGDQQYF

j_call: TRBJ2-3
cdr3_length: 14
clone_size: many
d_call: NA
v_call: TRBV2
cdr3_nt: TGTGCCAGCAGTGGGGCGACAGTGGCAGATACGCAGTATTTT
cdr3_aa: CASSGATVADTQYF

j_call: TRBJ1-1
cdr3_length: 15
clone_size: many
d_call: NA
v_call: TRBV28
cdr3_nt: TGTGCCAGCAGTTTATTCAGGGATGGGGGCACTGAAGCTTTCTTT
cdr3_aa: CASSLFRDGGTEAFF

j_call: TRBJ2-7
cdr3_length: 16
clone_size: many
d_call: NA
v_call: TRBV7-9
cdr3_nt: TGTGCCAGCAGCTTAGTAGGGTTTGGCAGGATCTACGAGCAGTACTTC
cdr3_aa: CASSLVGFGRIYEQYF

j_call: TRBJ2-1
cdr3_length: 13
clone_size: many
d_call: NA
v_call: TRBV2
cdr3_nt: TGTGCCAGCAAGGAGGACAGATACAATGAGCAGTTCTTC
cdr3_aa: CASKEDRYNEQFF